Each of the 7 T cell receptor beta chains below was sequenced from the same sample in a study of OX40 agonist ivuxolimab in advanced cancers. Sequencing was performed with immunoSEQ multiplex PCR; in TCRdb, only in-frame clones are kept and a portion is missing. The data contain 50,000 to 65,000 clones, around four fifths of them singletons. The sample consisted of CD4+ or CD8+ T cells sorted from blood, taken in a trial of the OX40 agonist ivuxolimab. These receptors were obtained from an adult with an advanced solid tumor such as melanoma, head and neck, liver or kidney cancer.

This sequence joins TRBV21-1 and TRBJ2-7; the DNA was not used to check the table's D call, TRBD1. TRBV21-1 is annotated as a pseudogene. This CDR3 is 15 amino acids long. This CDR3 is CASSKHRTGTCEQYF. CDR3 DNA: TGTGCCAGCAGCAAACACCGGACAGGGACCTGCGAGCAGTACTTC.

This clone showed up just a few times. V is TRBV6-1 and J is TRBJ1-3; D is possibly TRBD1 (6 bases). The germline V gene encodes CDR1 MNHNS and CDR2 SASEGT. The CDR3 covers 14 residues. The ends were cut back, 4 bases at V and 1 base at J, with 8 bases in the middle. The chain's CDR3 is CASSGGGSGNTIYF. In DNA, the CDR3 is TGTGCCAGCAGTGGAGGGGGTTCTGGAAACACCATATATTTT.

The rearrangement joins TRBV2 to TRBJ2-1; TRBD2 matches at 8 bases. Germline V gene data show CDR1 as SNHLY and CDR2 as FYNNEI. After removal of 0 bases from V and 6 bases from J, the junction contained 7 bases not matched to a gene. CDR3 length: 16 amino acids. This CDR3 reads CASSEARGSGTNEQFF. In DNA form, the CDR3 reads TGTGCCAGCAGTGAAGCGCGGGGTAGCGGGACCAATGAGCAGTTCTTC.

CDR3 nucleotide sequence: TGTGCCAGCAGCCTCCACGCCGGGACAGGGCAAGAGACCCAGTACTTC. Translated: CASSLHAGTGQETQYF. The V and J genes are TRBV7-3 and TRBJ2-5, with TRBD1 matching 9 bases. Germline CDR1 SGHTA, CDR2 FQGTGA. The CDR3 runs to 16 residues. The ends lost 5 bases at V and 2 bases at J; junction bases unmatched: 9.

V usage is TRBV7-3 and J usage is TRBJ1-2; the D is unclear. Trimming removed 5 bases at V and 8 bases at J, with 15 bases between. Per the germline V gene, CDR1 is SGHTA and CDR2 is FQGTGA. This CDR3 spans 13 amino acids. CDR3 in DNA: TGTGCCAGCAGCACCGGGAGTATAGAGGGCTACACCTTC. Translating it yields CASSTGSIEGYTF.

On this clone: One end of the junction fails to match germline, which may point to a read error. The CDR3 coding sequence is TGTGCCAGCTCTTGGGGAGACAGCAGGTTTAACTTC. This gives the protein CASSWGDSRFNF. The chain carries TRBV6-1 and TRBJ2-7; perhaps D is TRBD1 or TRBD2 (5 bases each). The CDR3 has 12 amino acids. Germline V lookup: CDR1 MNHNS, CDR2 SASEGT.

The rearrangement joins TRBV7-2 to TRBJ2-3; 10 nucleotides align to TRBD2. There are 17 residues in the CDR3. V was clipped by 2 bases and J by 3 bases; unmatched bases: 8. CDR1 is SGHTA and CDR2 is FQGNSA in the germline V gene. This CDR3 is CASSLRLAGARTDTQYF. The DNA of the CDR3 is TGTGCCAGCAGCTTAAGGCTAGCGGGAGCAAGAACAGATACGCAGTATTTT.